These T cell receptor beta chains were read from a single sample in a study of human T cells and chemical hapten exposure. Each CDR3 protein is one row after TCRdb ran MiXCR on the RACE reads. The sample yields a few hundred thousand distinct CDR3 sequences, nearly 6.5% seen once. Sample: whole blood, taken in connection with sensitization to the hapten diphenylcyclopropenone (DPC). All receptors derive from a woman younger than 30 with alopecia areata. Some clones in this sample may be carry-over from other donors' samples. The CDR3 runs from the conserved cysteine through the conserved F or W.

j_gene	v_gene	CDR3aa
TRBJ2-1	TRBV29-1	CSVAEGAHNEQFF
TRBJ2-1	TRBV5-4	CASSSRTSGFYNEQFF
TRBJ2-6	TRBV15	CATSSPKYSGANVLTF
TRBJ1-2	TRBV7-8	CASSYETGTNYGYTF
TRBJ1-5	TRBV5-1	CASSPGQGGGNQPQHF
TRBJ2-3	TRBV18	CASRRALGRTDTQYF
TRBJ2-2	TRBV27	CASSPRQGSANTGELFF
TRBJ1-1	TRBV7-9	CASTPGTTEAFF
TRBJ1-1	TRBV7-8	CASSPPGQHTEAFF
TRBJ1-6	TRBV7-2	CASSDDTVYNSPLHF
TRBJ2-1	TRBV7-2	CASSISGGAVDEQFF
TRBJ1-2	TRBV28	CASREDSNYGYTF
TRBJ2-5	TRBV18	CASSPTSLQETQYF
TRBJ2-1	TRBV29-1	CSVTEQFF
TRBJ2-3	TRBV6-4	CASSLLAGGRGGTDTQYF
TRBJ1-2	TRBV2	CASSGQARYGYTF
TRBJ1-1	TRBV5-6	CASSRTGGGANTEAFF
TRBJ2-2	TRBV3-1	CASSHSPGENTGELFF
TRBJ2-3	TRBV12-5	CASGLDGQGKDTQYF
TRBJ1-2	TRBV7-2	CASSRDRQRGYTF
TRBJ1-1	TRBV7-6	CASSSSTGINTEAFF
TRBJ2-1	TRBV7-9	CASSLGPDEPLSYNEQFF
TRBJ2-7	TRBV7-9	CASSRAGAISYEQYF
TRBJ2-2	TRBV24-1	CATRGTSGAGELFF
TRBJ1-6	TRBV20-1	CSASSDKGTANNSPLHF
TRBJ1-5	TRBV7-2	CASSFTQGPNQPQHF